The rows below give T cell receptor beta chains drawn from one sample of a study of cytomegalovirus exposure and HLA in healthy donors. The method was immunoSEQ multiplex PCR; TCRdb's version includes in-frame clones alone and lacks a portion of them. The data hold some 290,000 clones, with nearly 90% observed a single time. Source material: PBMCs. Source of these receptors: a man aged 30 to 39 in good health and CMV-seronegative. The CDR3 runs from the conserved cysteine through the conserved F or W. A D gene is named only where the DNA matches it firmly. Clone size is shown for a subset of rows, as once, few, many or a class of expanded clone.

clone_size,d_call,j_call,v_call,cdr3_nt,cdr3_aa
.,.,TRBJ1-1,TRBV5-5,TGTGCCAGCAGCCTACCGACTATCGGAGCTTTCTTT,CASSLPTIGAFF
.,TRBD2,TRBJ2-1,TRBV5-8,TGTGCCAGCAGCTATCTTCGGCGGGGGGCCTACAATGAGCAGTTCTTC,CASSYLRRGAYNEQFF
.,.,TRBJ1-1,TRBV27,TGTGCCAGCAGTCCTCCCCGGGGATCGGCAGAAGCTTTCTTT,CASSPPRGSAEAFF
.,TRBD1,TRBJ1-1,TRBV5-1,TGCGCCAGCAGCCTGGTAACAGGGGACACTGAAGCTTTCTTT,CASSLVTGDTEAFF
.,.,TRBJ1-1,TRBV6-5,TGTGCCAGCAGACGGACAGCCTTGAACACTGAAGCTTTCTTT,CASRRTALNTEAFF
.,.,TRBJ1-1,TRBV6-5,TGTGCCAGCAGACCGGACAGTTTGAACACTGAAGCTTTCTTT,CASRPDSLNTEAFF
.,.,TRBJ1-1,TRBV5-1,TGCGCCAGCCAAATCGGGTCTGAAGCTTTCTTT,CASQIGSEAFF
.,.,TRBJ2-7,TRBV6-5,TGTGCCAGCAGTTTCGGACAGCGCCGGGGGGTGCTCGAGCAGTACTTC,CASSFGQRRGVLEQYF
.,TRBD1,TRBJ2-5,TRBV7-8,TGTGCCAGCAGCTTCCCGGACAGGGATGAGACCCAGTACTTC,CASSFPDRDETQYF
.,TRBD1,TRBJ1-5,TRBV4-1,TGCGCCAGCAGCCGGAATACAGGGGACAGAAATGAGCCCCAGCATTTT,CASSRNTGDRNEPQHF
.,.,TRBJ2-7,TRBV6-5,TGTGCCAGCAGCTCGGGGGGCCAGCAGTACTTC,CASSSGGQQYF
.,TRBD2,TRBJ2-1,TRBV5-1,TGCGCCAGCAGCTTGATAGCGGGGGGCCCTAATGAGCAGTTCTTC,CASSLIAGGPNEQFF
.,TRBD2,TRBJ2-5,TRBV2,TGTGCCAGCAGTTCCACTAGCGGGGGGGCCGGCTTCCAAGAGACCCAGTACTTC,CASSSTSGGAGFQETQYF
once,TRBD1,TRBJ2-7,TRBV7-8,TGTGCCAGCAGCCCCTCCGGGACAGGGGCAGTCGAGCAGTACTTC,CASSPSGTGAVEQYF
.,.,TRBJ2-2,TRBV29-1,TGCAGCGTTGCATCGGGAACCGGTACCGGGGAGCTGTTTTTT,CSVASGTGTGELFF
.,.,TRBJ2-2,TRBV27,TGTGCCAGCAGTACAGTTGCGACCGGGGAGCTGTTTTTT,CASSTVATGELFF
.,.,TRBJ2-5,TRBV11-2,TGTGCCAGCAGCTTAGTCCCAGGGGTTCAAGAGACCCAGTACTTC,CASSLVPGVQETQYF
.,.,TRBJ1-5,TRBV27,TGTGCCAGCAGTACCAGGAGGGGAATAGGCAATCAGCCCCAGCATTTT,CASSTRRGIGNQPQHF
.,TRBD1,TRBJ2-2,TRBV11-2,TGTGCCAGCAGCTTTAGAGGACAGGGGGCCGGGGAGCTGTTTTTT,CASSFRGQGAGELFF
once,.,TRBJ2-7,TRBV11-3,TGTGCCAGCAGTATGAATACAGGGAGCTCCTACGAGCAGTACTTC,CASSMNTGSSYEQYF
.,.,TRBJ2-3,TRBV7-9,TGTGCCAGCAGCCCACCGGCGGGCACAGATACGCAGTATTTT,CASSPPAGTDTQYF
.,TRBD1,TRBJ2-7,TRBV18,TGTGCCAGCTCACGCTCCGCCCCAGGGGGATACTACGAGCAGTACTTC,CASSRSAPGGYYEQYF
.,TRBD1,TRBJ2-6,TRBV27,TGTGCCAGCGGGGGACAGGGGAGAGGGGCCAACGTCCTGACTTTC,CASGGQGRGANVLTF
.,.,TRBJ1-5,TRBV2,TGTGCCAGCAGTGAAGAGCAAGCGGGGGGAAGGAATCAGCCCCAGCATTTT,CASSEEQAGGRNQPQHF
.,.,TRBJ2-5,TRBV7-7,TGTGCCAGCAGCATAGCCGGGAACCAAGAGACCCAGTACTTC,CASSIAGNQETQYF